The 15 T cell receptor beta chains reported below all come from one sample, sequenced in a study of blood T cell repertoires in COVID-19. Profiling relied on immunoSEQ multiplex PCR, and the TCRdb table lists in-frame clones only, not all of them. The sample records 35,000 to 55,000 clones, roughly 81% being singletons. The source material was peripheral blood. These receptor sequences come from a woman aged 70-85 years in a cohort sampled during active COVID-19.

V and J are TRBV29-1 and TRBJ2-7, with D possibly TRBD2 on 7 matching bases. The germline V gene encodes CDR1 SQVTM and CDR2 ANQGSEA. The CDR3 covers 15 residues. V was clipped by 4 bases and J by 2 bases, with 18 bases between them. The CDR3 sequence: CSVVRGTTPTYEQYF. The CDR3 coding sequence is TGCAGCGTTGTGAGGGGGACTACCCCCACCTACGAGCAGTACTTC.

The chain employs TRBV28 and TRBJ1-1; D is possibly TRBD1 (5 bases). The V end was cut by 6 bases, the J end by 2 bases, with 10 bases between. The CDR3 runs to 13 residues. The germline V gene has CDR1 MDHEN and CDR2 SYDVKM. In DNA form, the CDR3 reads TGTGCCAGCAGCCCGCAGGGCAACACTGAAGCTTTCTTT. Its translation: CASSPQGNTEAFF.

The chain links TRBV19 to TRBJ2-2; 13 nucleotides match TRBD2. Per the germline V gene, CDR1 is LNHDA and CDR2 is SQIVND (reference sequence). The V and J ends lost 9 bases and 6 bases, in that order; junction bases with no gene match: 10. The CDR3 spans 16 residues. CDR3 sequence reads: CASQLGTSGIAGELFF. The CDR3 bases are TGTGCCAGCCAACTCGGGACTAGCGGGATTGCCGGGGAGCTGTTTTTT.

The rearrangement uses TRBV12-5 and TRBJ1-2; perhaps TRBD1 as D (5 bases). CDR1 is LGHNT and CDR2 is FRNRAP in the germline V gene. Trimming pared 1 base from V and 4 bases from J, leaving 16 bases between. This CDR3 is built from 16 residues. The DNA for the CDR3 is TGTGCTAGTGGTTTGGATCGCCCTGGGGCAGGCTATGGCTACACCTTC. Translating gives CASGLDRPGAGYGYTF.

This clone was seen only a few times. J is TRBJ1-1 and V is TRBV25-1, with D hard to call. V was clipped by 7 bases and J by 4 bases, with 13 bases between them. Germline CDR1 is MGHDK and CDR2 is SYGVNS. This CDR3 contains 13 residues. This CDR3 is CASKLETGTEAFF. The CDR3 DNA reads TGTGCCAGCAAGCTGGAGACGGGCACTGAAGCTTTCTTT.

This clone was counted once. The CDR3 here is CASTDQEPNEQYF. The DNA for the CDR3 is TGTGCCAGCACCGACCAGGAACCAAACGAGCAGTACTTC. V gene TRBV2 combines with J gene TRBJ2-7; unclear D gene. Germline V CDR1 and CDR2: SNHLY, FYNNEI. Trimming stripped 7 bases from V and 5 bases from J, with 15 bases between. The CDR3 covers 13 residues.

This rearrangement joins TRBV19 to TRBJ2-1, with a tentative D call TRBD2 (5 bases). Germline V CDR1 and CDR2: LNHDA, SQIVND (reference sequence). V lost 1 base and J 7 bases, leaving 11 bases between the germline ends. The length of the CDR3 is 14 residues. In DNA, the CDR3 is TGTGCCAGTAGTATAGGTAGCGCCAGTAATGAGCAGTTCTTC. Translated, it gives CASSIGSASNEQFF.

This clone turned up a few times. The chain uses TRBV12-3 or TRBV12-4 and TRBJ1-2; 8 positions match TRBD1. This CDR3 has 13 amino acids. The junction had 9 bases not matched to a gene; V was cut back by 6 bases and J by 9 bases. Here the CDR3 reads CASRKTGEKSYTF. CDR3 DNA: TGTGCCAGCAGAAAGACAGGGGAGAAGAGCTACACCTTC.

The chain is built from TRBV5-4 and TRBJ2-7; 9 bases map to TRBD1. CDR3 length equals 16 residues. J was trimmed by 2 bases and V by 0 bases; bases with no gene match: 6. Germline CDR1 is SGHNT and CDR2 is YYREEE (reference sequence). CDR3 DNA sequence: TGTGCCAGCAGCTTGGTTGCGGGACAGGGTACCTACGAGCAGTACTTC. This encodes CASSLVAGQGTYEQYF.

V and J are TRBV12-3 or TRBV12-4 and TRBJ2-7, with D possibly TRBD2 on 5 matching bases. Trimming stripped 5 bases from V and 0 bases from J, with 8 bases between. The CDR3 extends over 13 amino acids. CDR3 coding DNA: TGTGCCAGCAGTCCGGGGATCTCCTACGAGCAGTACTTC. Protein product: CASSPGISYEQYF.

The rearrangement joins TRBV6-5 to TRBJ2-7, with 8 bases lining up with TRBD1. This CDR3 has 14 residues. In germline, CDR1 is MNHEY, CDR2 SVGAGI. The J segment lost 3 bases and the V segment lost 2 bases, leaving 3 bases of the junction unmatched. CDR3 in amino acids: CASSYRDRNYEQYF. DNA for the CDR3: TGTGCCAGCAGTTACCGGGACAGGAACTACGAGCAGTACTTC.

V gene TRBV9 combines with J gene TRBJ1-6, with D perhaps matching TRBD1 (5 bases). This CDR3 region has 16 residues. CDR1 and CDR2 (germline): SGDLS, YYNGEE. V was shortened by 0 bases and J by 7 bases, with 14 bases between the two germline ends. Here the CDR3 DNA reads TGTGCCAGCAGCGTAGTTCCGCAGGGCGACAATTCACCCCTCCACTTT. Protein sequence: CASSVVPQGDNSPLHF. The variable domain in full, with the rest retrieved from reference TRBV9 and TRBJ1-6, is DSGVTQTPKHLITATGQRVTLRCSPRSGDLSVYWYQQSLDQGLQFLIQYYNGEERAKGNILERFSAQQFPDLHSELNLSSLELGDSALYFCASSVVPQGDNSPLHFGNGTRLTVT.

V gene TRBV5-1 combines with J gene TRBJ2-2; perhaps TRBD2 as D (6 bases). With 0 bases removed from V and 1 base from J, the gap between germline ends came to 7 bases. The CDR3 spans 15 residues. Germline V CDR1 and CDR2: SGHRS, YFSETQ. In DNA, the CDR3 is TGCGCCAGCAGCTTGGAGGGAGGGAACACCGGGGAGCTGTTTTTT. Translated, it gives CASSLEGGNTGELFF.

The chain couples TRBV7-8 to TRBJ1-5; TRBD1 is a possible D gene (5 bases). Trimming shortened V by 5 bases and J by 6 bases, and 11 bases separated the two germline ends. The CDR3 runs to 13 residues. The germline V gene encodes CDR1 SGHVS and CDR2 FQNEAQ. The CDR3 DNA sequence: TGTGCCAGCAGCCGCAGCAGGGCTCAGCCCCAGCATTTT. It codes for CASSRSRAQPQHF.

In this sample, this clone turned up once. The chain links TRBV5-4 to TRBJ2-5, with TRBD2 matching 8 bases. The J segment lost 2 bases and the V segment lost 6 bases, leaving 6 bases of the junction unmatched. Per germline, CDR1 SGHNT and CDR2 YYREEE (reference sequence). The CDR3 runs 14 residues. CDR3 amino acids: CASTRGGQQETQYF. As DNA, the CDR3 is TGTGCCAGCACACGGGGGGGACAACAAGAGACCCAGTACTTC.